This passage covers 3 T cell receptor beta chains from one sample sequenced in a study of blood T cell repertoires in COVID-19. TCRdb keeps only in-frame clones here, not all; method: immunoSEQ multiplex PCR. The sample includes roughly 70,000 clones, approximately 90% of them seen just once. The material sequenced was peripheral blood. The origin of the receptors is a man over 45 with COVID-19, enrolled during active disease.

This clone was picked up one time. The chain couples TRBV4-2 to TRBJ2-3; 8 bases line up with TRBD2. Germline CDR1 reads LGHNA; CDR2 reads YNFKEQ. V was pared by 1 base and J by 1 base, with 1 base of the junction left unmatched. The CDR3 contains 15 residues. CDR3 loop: CASSQAAGGTDTQYF. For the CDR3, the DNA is TGTGCCAGCAGCCAAGCAGCGGGGGGCACAGATACGCAGTATTTT.

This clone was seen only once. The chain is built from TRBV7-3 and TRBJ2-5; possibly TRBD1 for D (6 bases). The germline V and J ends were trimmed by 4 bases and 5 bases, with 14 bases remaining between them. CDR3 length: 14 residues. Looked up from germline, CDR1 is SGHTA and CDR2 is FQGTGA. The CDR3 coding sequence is TGTGCCAGCAGCTCACAGGGTGGAGCGGAGACCCAGTACTTC. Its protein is CASSSQGGAETQYF.

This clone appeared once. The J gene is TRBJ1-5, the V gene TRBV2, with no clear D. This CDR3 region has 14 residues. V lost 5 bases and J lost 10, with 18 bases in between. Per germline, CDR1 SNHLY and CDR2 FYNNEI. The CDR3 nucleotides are TGTGCCAGCAGTCTCTCGATGGGTGGAGACCCCCAGCATTTT. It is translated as CASSLSMGGDPQHF.